The 22 T cell receptor beta chains below all came from one sample that was sequenced in a study of Ad26.COV2.S vaccination and SARS-CoV-2 variants. Noted treatment: roughly 20 received Ad26.COV2.S at low or high dose, single or two shots; 5 received placebo; per-sample allocation not given. Day 63 after the first injection of vaccine or placebo was the sampling time. Produced via immunoSEQ multiplex PCR; TCRdb's table is partial and in-frame only. This sample has 350,000 to 500,000 clones, with 75% to 90% found just once. This specimen consisted of peripheral blood, obtained in a trial of Ad26.COV2.S vaccine versus placebo. These receptors originate from a person aged 18 to 59 who received the Ad26.COV2.S COVID-19 vaccine or a placebo.

This clone was observed once. The chain is built from TRBV21-1 and TRBJ2-1. TRBV21-1 is listed as a pseudogene. The CDR3 has 12 residues. The CDR3 here is CARHWSYNEQFF. CDR3 nucleotide sequence: TGTGCCCGGCATTGGTCCTACAATGAGCAGTTCTTC.

For this clone: It is likely a read error, because the conserved phenylalanine at the end of the CDR3 is missing. The DNA is left out, because the CDR3 cannot be placed on it with certainty; the CDR3 is given as TCRdb lists it. The rearrangement links TRBV7-8 to TRBJ1-1. The CDR3 spans 13 residues, counting both ends. In germline, CDR1 is SGHVS, CDR2 FQNEAQ. This CDR3 is CASSKPGRFTYEY.

This chain links TRBV24-1 with TRBJ2-2; 9 bases are a match to TRBD1. The CDR3 runs 15 residues. The V gene end was trimmed by 4 bases and the J gene end by 8 bases; junction bases not matched to a gene: 7. CDR1 and CDR2 from the germline V gene are KGHDR and SFDVKD. The CDR3: CATSEITGGAGELFF. The CDR3, as DNA: TGTGCCACCAGTGAAATAACAGGGGGCGCGGGGGAGCTGTTTTTT.

The J gene is TRBJ1-4, the V gene TRBV4-2, with a weak D call TRBD1 (5 bases). V was shortened by 4 bases and J by 6 bases, with 15 bases between the two germline ends. The CDR3 consists of 15 residues. Germline lookup yields CDR1 LGHNA and CDR2 YNFKEQ. The CDR3 nucleotides read TGTGCCAGCAGCCCGCGGGTGACAGTAGATGAAAAACTGTTTTTT. This sequence encodes CASSPRVTVDEKLFF.

This chain joins TRBV5-4 and TRBJ2-3, with D perhaps assigned TRBD1 or TRBD2 (6 bases each). CDR1 and CDR2 (germline): SGHNT, YYREEE (reference sequence). Trimming took 4 bases from V and 9 from J, leaving 21 bases between them. The CDR3 covers 15 residues. The CDR3 DNA reads as TGTGCCAGCAGCCTTGGGGTAGCTTTAGGGGGGACGCAGTATTTT. Its translation: CASSLGVALGGTQYF. The full variable domain, in which reference TRBV5-4 and TRBJ2-3 provide the parts outside the CDR3, is ETGVTQSPTHLIKTRGQQVTLRCSSQSGHNTVSWYQQALGQGPQFIFQYYREEENGRGNFPPRFSGLQFPNYSSELNVNALELDDSALYLCASSLGVALGGTQYFGPGTRLTVL.

The rearrangement joins TRBV3-1 (or the pseudogene TRBV3-2) to TRBJ1-2; 7 bases line up with TRBD1. Germline assignment: CDR1 LGHDT and CDR2 YNNKEL (reference sequence). This CDR3 contains 14 residues. V shed 1 base, J shed 12 bases, and the junction held 11 bases outside the gene matches. The DNA of the CDR3 is TGTGCCAGCAGCCAAGCGGACAGGAACGGGGGCGACACCTTC. This translates into CASSQADRNGGDTF.

This chain links TRBV6-4 with TRBJ1-1; 7 bases are shared with TRBD1. Germline V CDR1 and CDR2: MRHNA, SNTAGT. This CDR3 region has 13 residues. The V gene end was trimmed by 4 bases and the J gene end by 6 bases; junction bases not matched to a gene: 5. CDR3 nucleotides: TGTGCCAGCAGTGCGCAGGGGGGTGCTGAAGCTTTCTTT. Its protein is CASSAQGGAEAFF.

The chain recombines TRBV5-1 with TRBJ1-1; D remains ambiguous. Trimming removed 0 bases at V and 3 bases at J, with 12 bases between. This CDR3 region has 15 residues. Germline CDR1 SGHRS, CDR2 YFSETQ. CDR3 amino acids: CASSLDPVGYTEAFF. For the CDR3, the DNA is TGCGCCAGCAGCTTGGATCCTGTGGGATACACTGAAGCTTTCTTT.

This chain joins TRBV6-5 and TRBJ1-6; no reliable D call. The V end was cut by 2 bases, the J end by 13 bases, with 15 bases between. Germline assignment: CDR1 MNHEY and CDR2 SVGAGI. CDR3 size: 14 residues. In DNA, the CDR3 is TGTGCCAGCAGTTACCACGAAAGCGGGGTCCCCCTCCACTTT. Translation: CASSYHESGVPLHF.

This clone was recorded only once. The gene calls are TRBV11-2 and TRBJ1-2, with D possibly being TRBD1 (6 bases). This CDR3 has 14 amino acids. Germline assignment: CDR1 SGHAT and CDR2 FQNNGV. V lost 3 bases, J lost 2 bases, and 10 bases lay in between. CDR3: CASSLTGTNYGYTF. CDR3 bases: TGTGCCAGCAGCTTGACAGGAACCAACTATGGCTACACCTTC. Together with reference TRBV11-2 and TRBJ1-2, the CDR3 gives the full variable domain: EAGVAQSPRYKIIEKRQSVAFWCNPISGHATLYWYQQILGQGPKLLIQFQNNGVVDDSQLPKDRFSAERLKGVDSTLKIQPAKLEDSAVYLCASSLTGTNYGYTFGSGTRLTVV.

The V call is TRBV5-1, the J call TRBJ2-2; D is uncertain. The CDR3 totals 16 residues. The V end was cut by 3 bases, the J end by 6 bases, with 18 bases between. Germline loops: CDR1 SGHRS, CDR2 YFSETQ. The CDR3 protein is CASSSLLRALPGELFF. CDR3 in DNA: TGCGCCAGCAGCTCCCTCTTACGGGCTCTTCCCGGGGAGCTGTTTTTT.

This clone was detected only once. The gene calls are TRBV6-6 and TRBJ2-7; weak D call: TRBD1 (7 bases). Trimming took off 2 bases at V and 0 bases at J, with 8 bases between the two ends. Germline-derived CDR1 and CDR2 are MNHNY and SVGAGI (reference sequence). The CDR3 covers 14 residues. Written as DNA, the CDR3 is TGTGCCAGCAGTTACCAGGGGGGCTCCTACGAGCAGTACTTC. It encodes CASSYQGGSYEQYF.

The chain is built from TRBV7-9 and TRBJ1-2; no reliable D call. V was clipped by 2 bases and J by 3 bases, with 4 bases between them. The CDR3 consists of 12 residues. Germline V gives CDR1 SEHNR, CDR2 FQNEAQ (reference sequence). CDR3 coding DNA: TGTGCCAGCAGCTTATCGCACTATGGCTACACCTTC. It encodes CASSLSHYGYTF.

This chain joins TRBV12-3 or TRBV12-4 and TRBJ1-2, with D possibly being TRBD1 (5 bases). The CDR3 spans 13 residues. Trimming shortened V by 6 bases and J by 8 bases, and 16 bases separated the two germline ends. The CDR3 here is CASSLGLHSGYTF. The DNA for the CDR3 is TGTGCCAGCAGCTTGGGGCTTCATTCGGGCTACACCTTC.

This clone appeared a single time. This sequence joins TRBV5-8 and TRBJ1-4, with unresolved D. From germline, CDR1 is SGHTS and CDR2 YDEGEE. The CDR3 loop spans 16 amino acids. V dropped 0 bases and J dropped 8 bases, with 17 bases sitting between them. The CDR3 DNA reads as TGTGCCAGCAGCTTGGGATCCTGGGGAATGGACGAAAAACTGTTTTTT. This codes for CASSLGSWGMDEKLFF.

The chain recombines TRBV4-3 with TRBJ2-5; 9 nucleotides agree with TRBD2. Germline V CDR1 and CDR2: LGHNA, YSLEER. V gave up 0 bases and J gave up 2 bases; unmatched junction bases: 7. This CDR3 has 17 residues. The CDR3 protein is CASSQDRRLAVQETQYF. CDR3 in DNA: TGCGCCAGCAGCCAAGACAGGAGACTAGCGGTTCAAGAGACCCAGTACTTC.

The table lists this clone with a count of one. J is TRBJ2-2 and V is TRBV6-5; 7 nucleotides agree with TRBD1. The CDR3 totals 14 residues. V dropped 6 bases and J dropped 6; count of bases not matched to a gene: 7. Per germline, CDR1 MNHEY and CDR2 SVGAGI. CDR3 in amino acids: CASRRQGWAGELFF. The CDR3 DNA reads as TGTGCCAGCAGGAGACAGGGTTGGGCCGGGGAGCTGTTTTTT.

The chain is built from TRBV7-3 and TRBJ2-2; unclear D gene. This CDR3 region has 13 residues. V lost 1 base and J 1 base, leaving 1 base between the germline ends. Per the germline V gene, CDR1 is SGHTA and CDR2 is FQGTGA. The chain's CDR3 is CASSLMNTGELFF. The CDR3 nucleotides read TGTGCCAGCAGCTTAATGAACACCGGGGAGCTGTTTTTT.

The CDR3 coding sequence is TGTGCCAGCAGCTTAGCGGGGGCCGATTACAATGAGCAGTTCTTC. Translated, it gives CASSLAGADYNEQFF. The gene calls are TRBV7-3 and TRBJ2-1, with D possibly being TRBD2 (7 bases). V shed 2 bases and J shed 4 bases, with 12 bases lying between them. Germline V lookup: CDR1 SGHTA, CDR2 FQGTGA. The CDR3 consists of 15 residues. The full variable domain, rest sourced from reference TRBV7-3 and TRBJ2-1, is GAGVSQTPSNKVTEKGKYVELRCDPISGHTALYWYRQSLGQGPEFLIYFQGTGAADDSGLPNDRFFAVRPEGSVSTLKIQRTERGDSAVYLCASSLAGADYNEQFFGPGTRLTVL.

The chain links TRBV27 to TRBJ1-5; D perhaps matches TRBD1 (5 bases). Germline V lookup: CDR1 MNHEY, CDR2 SMNVEV (reference sequence). The CDR3 totals 15 residues. V lost 1 base and J 6 bases, leaving 13 bases between the germline ends. This chain's CDR3 is CASSLLGAGSQPQHF. CDR3 nucleotides: TGTGCCAGCAGTTTATTAGGGGCAGGGAGTCAGCCCCAGCATTTT.

The chain uses TRBV27 and TRBJ1-2; D remains ambiguous. There are 15 residues in the CDR3. Germline lookup yields CDR1 MNHEY and CDR2 SMNVEV (reference sequence). Deletions cut 6 bases from V and 6 bases from J, with 20 bases between. The CDR3 here is CASRSWSTGRDGYTF. In nucleotides, the CDR3 is TGTGCCAGCAGGTCCTGGAGTACTGGGAGGGATGGCTACACCTTC.

The chain recombines TRBV7-2 with TRBJ1-1; no clear D gene. Germline V gene sequence: CDR1 SGHTA, CDR2 FQGNSA. Trimming left V 1 base short and J 4 bases short, with 10 bases between. The length of the CDR3 is 14 residues. The CDR3 DNA reads as TGTGCCAGCAGCTTAGGGGGTTCCTCCACTGAAGCTTTCTTT. This sequence encodes CASSLGGSSTEAFF. The complete variable domain, with remaining parts taken from reference TRBV7-2 and TRBJ1-1, reads GAGVSQSPSNKVTEKGKDVELRCDPISGHTALYWYRQSLGQGLEFLIYFQGNSAPDKSGLPSDRFSAERTGGSVSTLTIQRTQQEDSAVYLCASSLGGSSTEAFFGQGTRLTVV.